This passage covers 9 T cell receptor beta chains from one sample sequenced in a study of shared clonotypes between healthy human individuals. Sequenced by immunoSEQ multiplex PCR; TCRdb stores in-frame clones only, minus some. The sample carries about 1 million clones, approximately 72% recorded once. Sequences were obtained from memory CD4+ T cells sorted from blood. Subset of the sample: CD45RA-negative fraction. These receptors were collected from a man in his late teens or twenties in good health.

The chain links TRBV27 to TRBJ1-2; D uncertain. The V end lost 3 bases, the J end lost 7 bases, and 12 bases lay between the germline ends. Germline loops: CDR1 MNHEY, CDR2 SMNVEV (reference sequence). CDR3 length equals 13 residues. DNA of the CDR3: TGTGCCAGCAGTTTGGTGGTTTCAGGTGGCTACACCTTC. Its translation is CASSLVVSGGYTF.

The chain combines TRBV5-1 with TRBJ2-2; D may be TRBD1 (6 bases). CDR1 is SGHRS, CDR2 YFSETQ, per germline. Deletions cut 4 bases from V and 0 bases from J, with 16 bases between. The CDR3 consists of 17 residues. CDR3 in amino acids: CASSPPGRTANTGELFF. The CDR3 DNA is TGCGCCAGCAGCCCCCCTGGGCGGACAGCGAACACCGGGGAGCTGTTTTTT.

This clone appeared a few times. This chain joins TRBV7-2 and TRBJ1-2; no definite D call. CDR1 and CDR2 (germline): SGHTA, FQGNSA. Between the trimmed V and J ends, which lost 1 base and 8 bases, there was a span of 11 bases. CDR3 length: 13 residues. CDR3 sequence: CASSLGVGQGYTF. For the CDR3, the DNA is TGTGCCAGCAGCTTAGGGGTAGGGCAGGGCTACACCTTC. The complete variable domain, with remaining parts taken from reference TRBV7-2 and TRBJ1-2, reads GAGVSQSPSNKVTEKGKDVELRCDPISGHTALYWYRQSLGQGLEFLIYFQGNSAPDKSGLPSDRFSAERTGGSVSTLTIQRTQQEDSAVYLCASSLGVGQGYTFGSGTRLTVV.

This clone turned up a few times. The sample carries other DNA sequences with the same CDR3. In nucleotides, the CDR3 is TGTGCCAGTAGTTTCGCCAGGGGGAACACTGAAGCTTTCTTT. Its translation is CASSFARGNTEAFF. This chain links TRBV19 with TRBJ1-1, with a weak D call TRBD1 (6 bases). Germline CDR1 reads LNHDA; CDR2 reads SQIVND (reference sequence). V lost 5 bases, J lost 1 base, and 11 bases lay in between. The CDR3 length is 14 residues.

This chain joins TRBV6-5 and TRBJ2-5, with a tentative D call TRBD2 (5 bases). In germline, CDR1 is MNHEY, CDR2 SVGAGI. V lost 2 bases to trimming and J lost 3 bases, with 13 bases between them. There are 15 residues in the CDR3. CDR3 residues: CASSYAPAAEETQYF. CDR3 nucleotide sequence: TGTGCCAGCAGTTACGCACCAGCGGCAGAAGAGACCCAGTACTTC.

The CDR3 is CASSKFLISHSVNQPQHF. In nucleotides, the CDR3 is TGTGCCAGCAGCAAATTTTTGATATCCCACTCGGTCAATCAGCCCCAGCATTTT. V and J are TRBV21-1 and TRBJ1-5. TRBV21-1 is a pseudogene. This CDR3 comprises 18 residues.

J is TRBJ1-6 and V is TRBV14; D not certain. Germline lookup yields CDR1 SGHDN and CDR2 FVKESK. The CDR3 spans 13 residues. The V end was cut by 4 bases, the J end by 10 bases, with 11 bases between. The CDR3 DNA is TGTGCCAGCAGCCGAGGCCTGAGGTCACCCCTCCACTTT. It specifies CASSRGLRSPLHF.

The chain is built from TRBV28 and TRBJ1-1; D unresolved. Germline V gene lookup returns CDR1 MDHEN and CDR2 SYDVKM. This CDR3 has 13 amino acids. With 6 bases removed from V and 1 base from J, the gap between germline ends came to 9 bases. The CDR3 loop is CASRIFSNTEAFF. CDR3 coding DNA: TGTGCCAGCAGGATCTTCTCGAACACTGAAGCTTTCTTT.

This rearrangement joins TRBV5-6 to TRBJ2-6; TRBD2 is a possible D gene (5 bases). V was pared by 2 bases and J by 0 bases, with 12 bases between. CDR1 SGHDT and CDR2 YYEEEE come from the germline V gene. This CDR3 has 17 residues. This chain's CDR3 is CASSFEAASSGANVLTF. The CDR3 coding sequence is TGTGCCAGCAGCTTCGAAGCGGCCAGCTCTGGGGCCAACGTCCTGACTTTC.